This TCR beta chain was found in a study of human T cells and chemical hapten exposure. Time point of the sample: pre-sensitization, week 0. Treatment indicated: therapeutic diphenylcyclopropenone sensitization with weekly scalp DPC. CDR1 and CDR2 from the germline V gene are MNHNY and SVGAGI (reference sequence). Trimming took 4 bases from V and 1 from J; bases not matched to a gene: 4. The CDR3 consists of 15 residues. Concerning this clonotype: Its antigen is not identified.

The study's library attached unique molecular identifiers to single cDNA molecules. Via MiXCR, TCRdb re-called the RACE reads, giving one row per CDR3 protein. This repertoire shows fewer than 300,000 distinct CDR3 sequences, 7.5% to 8% found once; its top ten account for roughly 1.2%. Whole-study results and caveats: Controls had significantly fewer large CDR3 similarity clusters than were formed by expanded TCRs.

The chain uses TRBV6-6 and TRBJ1-5, with TRBD1 matching 7 bases. The receptor's source is a man between 18 and 35 years old with alopecia areata. Some clones in this sample may be carry-over from other donors' samples. The starting material was whole blood, obtained in connection with sensitization to the hapten diphenylcyclopropenone (DPC). The DNA for the CDR3 is TGTGCCAGCAGTTCCACGGACAGGAGCAATCAGCCCCAGCATTTT. Translation: CASSSTDRSNQPQHF.